This T cell receptor beta chain was identified in a study of human T cells and chemical hapten exposure (dated by TCRdb to 2020 to 2022). About the study as a whole: Libraries were pooled for sequencing, and per-sample TCR yields varied mainly because of small differences in library volumes within the pool. Peripheral blood TCR repertoire changes were tracked in vivo in alopecia patients during primary and secondary sensitization to the hapten diphenylcyclopropenone (DPC). For every blood RNA sample, sequencing covered both the TCR alpha and TCR beta chains. Study-level results and caveats: After repeated subsampling, the strength of the expansion versus patch-test correlation and the threshold at which it became significant changed. The number of TCRs above 1 in 1000 frequency did not change with DPC sensitization; there was no evidence of global repertoire structure alterations.

V drops 3 bases and J drops 0 bases, leaving 13 bases in between. The CDR3 measures 16 amino acids from cysteine to phenylalanine. Solely the CDR3 DNA is kept, with 48 bases framed from the first base. The method behind the library was RACE. Data came from a NextSeq 500. Library preparation attached unique molecular identifiers to individual cDNA molecules for quantitative, reproducible TCR counting. In the source study's methods: The median number of TCRs per sample was some 100,000, ranging from about 20,000 to 690,600. The Decombinator software suite was used to annotate the V, J and CDR3 of the TCR reads. For the PS versus PT1 abundance plots, all samples were subsampled to the same number of TCRs (28,000). TCRs were defined as expanded if absent before sensitization and observed at least eight times at the 2-week time point. TCRdb reworked the public reads: Q25 trimming with fastp, MiXCR clone assembly, productive beta chains retained. Merged by CDR3 protein, the rows form single entries marked with the most common genes and DNA. The V and J calls here are based on TCRdb, not the publication. The sample records about 46,000 distinct CDR3 sequences, 4.3% of which are singletons. The ten largest make up roughly 1.6% of the sample.

The sample's time point label, decoded: healthy volunteer bleed at 2 weeks. Total RNA was isolated from unfractionated whole blood collected in Tempus Blood RNA tubes. As TCR sequencing controls, roughly five healthy volunteers were used, with blood taken at day 0, 2 weeks and 6 weeks. This clonotype was detected ten times or more. Its antigen is still unknown. The record has no base qualities; no much larger clone is one base away. This TCR came from a female donor in good health. Some clones in this sample may be carry-over from other donors' samples. This chain joins TRBV12-3 or TRBV12-4 to TRBJ2-3, with the D gene uncertain. The sequenced material came from whole blood. The CDR3 amino acid sequence is: CASSFGPGLSTDTQYF. In nucleotide form, the sequence is TGTGCCAGCAGTTTTGGGCCTGGGTTGAGCACAGATACGCAGTATTTT.